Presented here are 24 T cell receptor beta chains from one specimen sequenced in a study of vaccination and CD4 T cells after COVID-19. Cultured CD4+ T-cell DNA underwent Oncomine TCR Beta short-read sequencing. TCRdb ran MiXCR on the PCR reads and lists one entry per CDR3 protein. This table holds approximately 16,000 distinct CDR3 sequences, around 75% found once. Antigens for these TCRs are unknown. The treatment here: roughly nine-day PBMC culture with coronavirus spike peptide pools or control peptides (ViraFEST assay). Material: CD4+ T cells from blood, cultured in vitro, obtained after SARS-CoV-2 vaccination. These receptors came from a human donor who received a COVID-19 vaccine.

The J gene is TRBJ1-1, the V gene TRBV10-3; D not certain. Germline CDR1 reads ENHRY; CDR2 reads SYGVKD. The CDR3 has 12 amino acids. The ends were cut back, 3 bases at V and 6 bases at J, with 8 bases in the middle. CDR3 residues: CAISEPWAEAFF. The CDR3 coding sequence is TGTGCCATCAGTGAACCCTGGGCTGAAGCTTTCTTT.

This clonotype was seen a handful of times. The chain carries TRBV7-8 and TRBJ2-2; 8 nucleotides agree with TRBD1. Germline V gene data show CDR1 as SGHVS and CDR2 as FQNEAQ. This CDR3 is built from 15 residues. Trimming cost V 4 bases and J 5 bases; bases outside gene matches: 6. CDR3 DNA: TGTGCCAGCAGCTATGACAGGGGAAAAACCGGGGAGCTGTTTTTT. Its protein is CASSYDRGKTGELFF.

The CDR3 loop reads CASNRDLGTEAFF. The CDR3 nucleotides read TGTGCCAGTAACAGGGATTTGGGCACTGAAGCTTTCTTT. The V call is TRBV19, the J call TRBJ1-1; D is perhaps TRBD1 (6 bases). The CDR3 consists of 13 residues. The germline V gene encodes CDR1 LNHDA and CDR2 SQIVND (reference sequence). The V end lost 7 bases, the J end lost 4 bases, and 13 bases lay between the germline ends.

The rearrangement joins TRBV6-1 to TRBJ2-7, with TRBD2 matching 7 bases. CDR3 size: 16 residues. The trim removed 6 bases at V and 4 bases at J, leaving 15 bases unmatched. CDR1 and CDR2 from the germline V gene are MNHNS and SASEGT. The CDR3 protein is CASSGLRRNGGYEQYF. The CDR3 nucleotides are TGTGCCAGCAGCGGCCTTCGTCGTAACGGGGGGTACGAGCAGTACTTC.

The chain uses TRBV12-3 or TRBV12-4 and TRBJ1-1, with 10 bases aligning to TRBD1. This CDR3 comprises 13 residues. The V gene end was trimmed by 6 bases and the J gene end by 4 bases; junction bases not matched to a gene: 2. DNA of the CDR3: TGTGCCAGCAGCGACAGGGGGCGCACTGAAGCTTTCTTT. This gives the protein CASSDRGRTEAFF.

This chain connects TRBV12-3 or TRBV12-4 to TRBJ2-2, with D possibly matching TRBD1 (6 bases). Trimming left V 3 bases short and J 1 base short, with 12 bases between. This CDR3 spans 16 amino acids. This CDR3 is CASSFQGPGNTGELFF. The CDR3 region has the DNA TGTGCCAGCAGTTTTCAGGGGCCGGGGAACACCGGGGAGCTGTTTTTT.

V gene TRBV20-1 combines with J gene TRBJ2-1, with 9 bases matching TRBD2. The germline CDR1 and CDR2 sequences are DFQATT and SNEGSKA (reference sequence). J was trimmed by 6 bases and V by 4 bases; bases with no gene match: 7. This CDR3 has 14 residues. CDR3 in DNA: TGCAGTGCTACTAAGCGGGGGGTACGCAATGAGCAGTTCTTC. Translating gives CSATKRGVRNEQFF.

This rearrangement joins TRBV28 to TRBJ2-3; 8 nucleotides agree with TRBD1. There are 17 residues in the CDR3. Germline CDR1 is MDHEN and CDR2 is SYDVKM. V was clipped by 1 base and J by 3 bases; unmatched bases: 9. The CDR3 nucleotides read TGTGCCAGCAGTTTATTAGGACAGGGTTACTTAACAGATACGCAGTATTTT. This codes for CASSLLGQGYLTDTQYF.

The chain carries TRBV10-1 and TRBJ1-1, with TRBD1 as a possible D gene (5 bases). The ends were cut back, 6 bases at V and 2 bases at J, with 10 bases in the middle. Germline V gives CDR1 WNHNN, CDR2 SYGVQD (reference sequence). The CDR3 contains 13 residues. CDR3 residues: CASSHDSNTEAFF. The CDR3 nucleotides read TGCGCCAGCAGCCATGACAGTAACACTGAAGCTTTCTTT.

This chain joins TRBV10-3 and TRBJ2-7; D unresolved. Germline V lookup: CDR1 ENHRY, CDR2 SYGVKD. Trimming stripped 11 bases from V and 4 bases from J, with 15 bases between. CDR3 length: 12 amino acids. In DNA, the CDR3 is TGTGCCTTGGGCAGGACGCAATACGAGCAGTACTTC. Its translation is CALGRTQYEQYF.

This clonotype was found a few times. CDR3 DNA sequence: TGTGCCAGCAGGGTGGGTGGGGTGCGCAATCAGCCCCAGCATTTT. This translates into CASRVGGVRNQPQHF. The gene calls are TRBV2 and TRBJ1-5, with D unclear. The CDR3 totals 15 residues. Germline CDR1 and CDR2: SNHLY and FYNNEI. Trimming stripped 6 bases from V and 2 bases from J, with 14 bases between.

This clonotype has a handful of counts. CDR3 protein: CASSLGKGSVDTEAFF. The CDR3 coding sequence is TGTGCCAGCAGCTTAGGGAAGGGTTCGGTGGACACTGAAGCTTTCTTT. This chain links TRBV7-7 with TRBJ1-1, with D unclear. Trimming stripped 1 base from V and 3 bases from J, with 15 bases between. CDR1 and CDR2 from the germline V gene are SSHAT and FNYEAQ (reference sequence). The CDR3 is 16 residues long.

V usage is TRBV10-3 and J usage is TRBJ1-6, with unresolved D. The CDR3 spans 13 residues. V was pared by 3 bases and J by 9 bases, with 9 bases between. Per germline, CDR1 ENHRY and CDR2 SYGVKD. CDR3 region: CAISDQVISPLHF. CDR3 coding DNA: TGTGCCATCAGTGACCAGGTGATTTCACCCCTCCACTTT.

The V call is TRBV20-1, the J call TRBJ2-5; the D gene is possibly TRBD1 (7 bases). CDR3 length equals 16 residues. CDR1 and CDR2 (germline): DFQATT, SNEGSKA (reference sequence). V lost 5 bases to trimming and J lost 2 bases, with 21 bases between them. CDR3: CSAETRTTGRQETQYF. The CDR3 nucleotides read TGCAGTGCTGAGACACGCACGACAGGGAGGCAAGAGACCCAGTACTTC.

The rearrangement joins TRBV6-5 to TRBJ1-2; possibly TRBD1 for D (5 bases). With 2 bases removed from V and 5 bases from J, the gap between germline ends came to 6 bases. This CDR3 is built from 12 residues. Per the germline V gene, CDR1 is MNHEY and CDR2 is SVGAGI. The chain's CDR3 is CASSYGGYGYTF. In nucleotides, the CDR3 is TGTGCCAGCAGTTACGGGGGGTATGGCTACACCTTC.

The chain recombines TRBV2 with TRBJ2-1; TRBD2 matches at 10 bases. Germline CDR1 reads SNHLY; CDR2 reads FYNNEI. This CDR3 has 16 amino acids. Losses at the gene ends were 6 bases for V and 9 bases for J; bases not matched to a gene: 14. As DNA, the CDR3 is TGTGCCAGCAGACCCAGGGGAGCGGGGGGGCGTGTTGAGCAGTTCTTC. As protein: CASRPRGAGGRVEQFF.

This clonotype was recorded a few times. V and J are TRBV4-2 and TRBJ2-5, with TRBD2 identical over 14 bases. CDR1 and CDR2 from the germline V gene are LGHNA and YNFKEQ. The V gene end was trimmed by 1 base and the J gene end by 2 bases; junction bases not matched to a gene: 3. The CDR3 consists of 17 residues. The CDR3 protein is CASSQGLAGGGQETQYF. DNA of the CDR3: TGTGCCAGCAGCCAAGGACTAGCGGGGGGGGGTCAAGAGACCCAGTACTTC.

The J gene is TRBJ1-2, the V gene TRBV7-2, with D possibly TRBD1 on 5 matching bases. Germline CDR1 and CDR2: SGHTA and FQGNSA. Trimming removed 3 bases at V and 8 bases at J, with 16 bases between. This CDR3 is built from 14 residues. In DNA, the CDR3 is TGTGCCAGCAGCTTGGATTCGACAGCCTCGGGCTACACCTTC. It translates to CASSLDSTASGYTF.

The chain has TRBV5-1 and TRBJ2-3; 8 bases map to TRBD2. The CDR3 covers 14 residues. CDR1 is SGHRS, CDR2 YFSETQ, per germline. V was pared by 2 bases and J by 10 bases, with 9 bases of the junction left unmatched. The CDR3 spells CASSLAGATVAQYF. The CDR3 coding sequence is TGCGCCAGCAGCTTAGCGGGGGCCACTGTCGCGCAGTATTTT. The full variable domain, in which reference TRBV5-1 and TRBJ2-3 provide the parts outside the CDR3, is KAGVTQTPRYLIKTRGQQVTLSCSPISGHRSVSWYQQTPGQGLQFLFEYFSETQRNKGNFPGRFSGRQFSNSRSEMNVSTLELGDSALYLCASSLAGATVAQYFGPGTRLTVL.

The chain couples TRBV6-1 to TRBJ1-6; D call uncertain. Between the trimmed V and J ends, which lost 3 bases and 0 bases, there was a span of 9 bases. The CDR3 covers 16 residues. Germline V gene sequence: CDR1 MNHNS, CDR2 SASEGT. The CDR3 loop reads CASSETVSSYNSPLHF. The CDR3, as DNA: TGTGCCAGCAGTGAGACGGTGAGCTCCTATAATTCACCCCTCCACTTT.

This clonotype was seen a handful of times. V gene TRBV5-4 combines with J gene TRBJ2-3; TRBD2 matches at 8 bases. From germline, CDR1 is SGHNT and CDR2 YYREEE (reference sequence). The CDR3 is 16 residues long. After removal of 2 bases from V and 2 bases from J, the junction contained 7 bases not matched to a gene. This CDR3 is CASSLVHGGATDTQYF. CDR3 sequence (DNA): TGTGCCAGCAGCTTAGTCCACGGGGGGGCCACAGATACGCAGTATTTT.

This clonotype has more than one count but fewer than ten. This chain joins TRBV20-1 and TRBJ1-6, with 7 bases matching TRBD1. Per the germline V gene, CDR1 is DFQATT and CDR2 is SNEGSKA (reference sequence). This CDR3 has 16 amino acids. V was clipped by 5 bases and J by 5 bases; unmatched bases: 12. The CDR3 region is CSAPLIQGDNNSPLHF. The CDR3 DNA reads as TGCAGTGCTCCGCTGATCCAGGGGGATAATAATTCACCCCTCCACTTT.

The CDR3 sequence is CASSDLQRIGVYEQYF. DNA of the CDR3: TGTGCCAGCAGCGACCTTCAGAGAATCGGAGTATACGAGCAGTACTTC. The J gene is TRBJ2-7, the V gene TRBV6-1; D gene ambiguous. This CDR3 has 16 amino acids. CDR1 and CDR2 from the germline V gene are MNHNS and SASEGT. Trimming cost V 6 bases and J 4 bases, with 22 bases left between them.

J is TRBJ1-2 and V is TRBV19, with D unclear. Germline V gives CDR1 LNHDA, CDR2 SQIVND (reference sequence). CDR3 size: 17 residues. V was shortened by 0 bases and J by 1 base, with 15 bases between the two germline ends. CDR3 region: CASSIEGGGRHNYGYTF. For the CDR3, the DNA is TGTGCCAGTAGTATAGAGGGTGGTGGAAGACATAACTATGGCTACACCTTC.